The 15 T cell receptor beta chains below were found in one sample sequenced in a study of blood T cell repertoires in COVID-19. Profiled with immunoSEQ multiplex PCR; TCRdb holds only in-frame clones, not every one. The table lists around 180,000 clones, over 75% of them singletons, with 6.5% to 7% in the top ten. Sequenced input: peripheral blood. The receptors originated from a man aged 65 to 79 with active or convalescent COVID-19.

The chain carries TRBV9 and TRBJ2-2, with D perhaps TRBD2 (5 bases). V gave up 0 bases and J gave up 4 bases, with 10 bases separating them. CDR3 length: 15 residues. CDR1 is SGDLS, CDR2 YYNGEE, per germline. CDR3 coding DNA: TGTGCCAGCAGCGTAGTTCTAGAGGGCACCGGGGAGCTGTTTTTT. It translates to CASSVVLEGTGELFF.

This clone was detected only once. This rearrangement joins TRBV18 to TRBJ2-5; D is perhaps TRBD2 (5 bases). CDR1 KGHSH and CDR2 LQKENI come from the germline V gene. There are 13 residues in the CDR3. V was shortened by 2 bases and J by 8 bases, with 12 bases between the two germline ends. The CDR3: CASSPGSEGTQYF. The CDR3 DNA reads as TGTGCCAGCTCACCAGGCTCCGAGGGTACCCAGTACTTC. Based on the CDR3 plus reference TRBV18 and TRBJ2-5, the full variable domain is NAGVMQNPRHLVRRRGQEARLRCSPMKGHSHVYWYRQLPEEGLKFMVYLQKENIIDESGMPKERFSAEFPKEGPSILRIQQVVRGDSAAYFCASSPGSEGTQYFGPGTRLLVL.

Written as DNA, the CDR3 is TGTGCCAGCAGCTTATCCTCGGGTGAGCAGTTCTTC. As protein: CASSLSSGEQFF. The chain couples TRBV11-2 to TRBJ2-1; D is ambiguous. This CDR3 region has 12 residues. With 2 bases removed from V and 9 bases from J, the gap between germline ends came to 8 bases. From germline, CDR1 is SGHAT and CDR2 FQNNGV.

The V call is TRBV14, the J call TRBJ2-1; D is possibly TRBD1 (6 bases). V was cut by 4 bases and J by 4 bases, with 11 bases left in between. The CDR3 is 14 amino acids. Germline values: CDR1 SGHDN, CDR2 FVKESK. CDR3: CASSPQQGYNEQFF. The DNA for the CDR3 is TGTGCCAGCAGCCCCCAACAGGGATACAATGAGCAGTTCTTC.

The chain recombines TRBV3-1 (or the pseudogene TRBV3-2) with TRBJ2-1; 12 nucleotides agree with TRBD2. Germline CDR1 is LGHDT and CDR2 is YNNKEL (reference sequence). This CDR3 spans 16 amino acids. With 2 bases clipped from V and 4 bases from J, the junction kept 3 bases outside the gene matches. The CDR3 DNA reads TGTGCCAGCAGCCAATGGGGGACTAGCGGGTACAATGAGCAGTTCTTC. This translates into CASSQWGTSGYNEQFF.

V gene TRBV5-1 combines with J gene TRBJ1-2; the match to TRBD1 covers 12 bases. The CDR3 has 15 residues. Germline V lookup: CDR1 SGHRS, CDR2 YFSETQ. V lost 4 bases and J lost 8; bases outside the gene matches: 9. The CDR3 sequence is CASSDIAGTGGGYTF. The CDR3 region has the DNA TGCGCCAGCAGCGACATAGCCGGGACAGGGGGCGGCTACACCTTC.

DNA for the CDR3: TGTGCCAGCAACTTAAATGGAGCAGAGACCCAGTACTTC. It codes for CASNLNGAETQYF. The chain couples TRBV3-1 (or the pseudogene TRBV3-2) to TRBJ2-5; D remains ambiguous. With 7 bases removed from V and 4 bases from J, the gap between germline ends came to 13 bases. The CDR3 runs to 13 residues. CDR1 is LGHDT and CDR2 is YNNKEL in the germline V gene (reference sequence).

This clone has more than one count but fewer than ten. The rearrangement uses TRBV11-2 and TRBJ2-5, with 10 bases lining up with TRBD1. The CDR3 has 15 amino acids. Germline V lookup: CDR1 SGHAT, CDR2 FQNNGV. The trim removed 5 bases at V and 3 bases at J, leaving 6 bases unmatched. DNA for the CDR3: TGTGCCAGCAGCCCGATGGACAGGGGGGAAGAGACCCAGTACTTC. Translated: CASSPMDRGEETQYF. Combining the CDR3 with reference TRBV11-2 and TRBJ2-5 gives the whole variable domain EAGVAQSPRYKIIEKRQSVAFWCNPISGHATLYWYQQILGQGPKLLIQFQNNGVVDDSQLPKDRFSAERLKGVDSTLKIQPAKLEDSAVYLCASSPMDRGEETQYFGPGTRLLVL.

The chain employs TRBV6-6 and TRBJ1-1; D may be TRBD1 (6 bases). Trimming took 4 bases from V and 5 from J, leaving 17 bases between them. The CDR3 has 15 amino acids. The germline CDR1 and CDR2 sequences are MNHNY and SVGAGI (reference sequence). CDR3 region: CASSFQGRARTEAFF. In DNA, the CDR3 is TGTGCCAGCAGTTTTCAGGGGAGGGCGAGGACTGAAGCTTTCTTT.

The chain combines TRBV6-1 with TRBJ1-2; the D is unclear. Germline V gene sequence: CDR1 MNHNS, CDR2 SASEGT. The CDR3 length is 14 residues. Trimming pared 1 base from V and 6 bases from J, leaving 12 bases between. The CDR3 is CASSEEMKEDGYTF. The CDR3 bases are TGTGCCAGCAGTGAAGAGATGAAGGAGGATGGCTACACCTTC.

The rearrangement joins TRBV11-2 to TRBJ2-7; weak D call: TRBD2 (6 bases). The germline CDR1 and CDR2 sequences are SGHAT and FQNNGV. Trimming left V 4 bases short and J 1 base short, with 11 bases between. This CDR3 spans 14 amino acids. The CDR3 nucleotides read TGTGCCAGCAGCTGGCTAGCGAGTTCCTACGAGCAGTACTTC. Its protein product is CASSWLASSYEQYF.

J is TRBJ1-2 and V is TRBV6-6, with a possible D match to TRBD1 (5 bases). CDR3 length equals 15 residues. With 6 bases removed from V and 4 bases from J, the gap between germline ends came to 18 bases. Germline CDR1 and CDR2: MNHNY and SVGAGI (reference sequence). CDR3 DNA: TGTGCCAGCAGCCCCCGGGGGGAGAGTGGCTATGGCTACACCTTC. Its translation: CASSPRGESGYGYTF.

This chain joins TRBV29-1 and TRBJ2-1, with 11 bases identical to TRBD1. The CDR3 contains 13 residues. Germline CDR1 and CDR2: SQVTM and ANQGSEA. V dropped 6 bases and J dropped 8; count of bases not matched to a gene: 6. The CDR3 spells CSVGGQGADEQFF. In nucleotides, the CDR3 is TGCAGCGTCGGCGGACAGGGGGCTGATGAGCAGTTCTTC.

In this sample, this clone turned up many times. V and J are TRBV5-1 and TRBJ2-2, with 8 bases that match TRBD1. Per germline, CDR1 SGHRS and CDR2 YFSETQ. CDR3 length: 14 residues. Trimming removed 5 bases from V and 6 bases from J; junction bases left unmatched: 6. CDR3 protein: CASSATGVSGELFF. The CDR3 bases are TGCGCCAGCAGTGCGACAGGGGTCTCCGGGGAGCTGTTTTTT.

The gene calls are TRBV7-6 and TRBJ2-3; 7 nucleotides align to TRBD1. Trimming at V came to 5 bases and at J to 2 bases, leaving 7 bases not matched to a gene. CDR3 length: 15 amino acids. CDR1 is SGHVS, CDR2 FNYEAQ, per germline. The CDR3: CASSPRGQITDTQYF. The CDR3 coding sequence is TGTGCCAGCAGCCCGAGGGGGCAGATCACAGATACGCAGTATTTT.